The rows below give T cell receptor beta chains drawn from one sample of a study of blood T cells in healthy people across ages. TCRdb passed the 5' RACE reads through MiXCR, listing each CDR3 protein once. The table shows approximately 1.5 million distinct CDR3 sequences, with approximately 32% occurring only once. The sequenced sample was blood. The receptors were gathered from a woman aged 25 to 39 in good health. Each CDR3 is given with its conserved first and last residue. A D gene is named only where the DNA matches it firmly. Rows give clone size only sometimes, using once, few, many, or a class for an expanded clone.

CDR3aa: CASSRQGLQETQYF; CDR3nt: TGCGCCAGCAGCCGGCAGGGGCTGCAAGAGACCCAGTACTTC; abundance: -; v_gene: TRBV5-1; j_gene: TRBJ2-5; d_gene: -
CDR3aa: CASSLATRRAGSVGGNQPQHF; CDR3nt: TGTGCCAGCAGTTTAGCTACTAGGCGCGCAGGGAGTGTGGGAGGCAATCAGCCCCAGCATTTT; abundance: -; v_gene: TRBV12-3/TRBV12-4; j_gene: TRBJ1-5; d_gene: -
CDR3aa: CASSSRWEGAHYKQFF; CDR3nt: TGTGCCAGCAGCTCAAGGTGGGAGGGAGCGCATTATAAGCAGTTCTTC; abundance: -; v_gene: TRBV4-2; j_gene: TRBJ2-1; d_gene: TRBD2
CDR3aa: CASSPRIHSYEQYF; CDR3nt: TGTGCCAGCAGCCCTAGGATTCACTCCTACGAGCAGTACTTC; abundance: few; v_gene: TRBV7-8; j_gene: TRBJ2-7; d_gene: -
CDR3aa: CASSPGLRATNEKLFF; CDR3nt: TGTGCCAGCAGCCCCGGACTTAGGGCGACTAATGAAAAACTGTTTTTT; abundance: -; v_gene: TRBV7-2; j_gene: TRBJ1-4; d_gene: -
CDR3aa: CASRRGGLNYGYTF; CDR3nt: TGTGCCAGCAGGAGAGGGGGACTAAACTATGGCTACACCTTC; abundance: few; v_gene: TRBV21-1; j_gene: TRBJ1-2; d_gene: -
CDR3aa: CASSHQPAGTNEKLFF; CDR3nt: TGTGCCAGCAGTCACCAACCGGCAGGAACTAATGAAAAACTGTTTTTT; abundance: few; v_gene: TRBV3-1; j_gene: TRBJ1-4; d_gene: -
CDR3aa: CATSQVAGNEQFF; CDR3nt: TGTGCCACCAGTCAGGTGGCCGGCAATGAGCAGTTCTTC; abundance: -; v_gene: TRBV24-1; j_gene: TRBJ2-1; d_gene: -
CDR3aa: CASRSLAGGTYSNEQFF; CDR3nt: TGTGCCAGCAGGTCCCTAGCGGGAGGGACCTACAGTAATGAGCAGTTCTTC; abundance: few; v_gene: TRBV11-2; j_gene: TRBJ2-1; d_gene: TRBD2
CDR3aa: CSAREGQVDGYTF; CDR3nt: TGCAGTGCTAGAGAAGGACAGGTGGACGGCTACACCTTC; abundance: -; v_gene: TRBV20-1; j_gene: TRBJ1-2; d_gene: TRBD1
CDR3aa: CASRKGQDSYEQYF; CDR3nt: TGCGCCAGCAGGAAGGGACAGGATTCCTACGAGCAGTACTTC; abundance: -; v_gene: TRBV5-1; j_gene: TRBJ2-7; d_gene: TRBD1
CDR3aa: CASSGSLSSDTQYF; CDR3nt: TGTGCCAGCTCCGGGTCCCTCTCTTCAGATACGCAGTATTTT; abundance: few; v_gene: TRBV27; j_gene: TRBJ2-3; d_gene: -
CDR3aa: CASRPNIATTGELFF; CDR3nt: TGTGCCAGCAGGCCTAATATAGCGACGACCGGGGAGCTGTTTTTT; abundance: few; v_gene: TRBV7-9; j_gene: TRBJ2-2; d_gene: -
CDR3aa: CASSEAGGRFTDTQYF; CDR3nt: TGTGCCAGCAGTGAGGCGGGAGGGCGGTTTACAGATACGCAGTATTTT; abundance: few; v_gene: TRBV25-1; j_gene: TRBJ2-3; d_gene: TRBD2
CDR3aa: CSAPTDTGGYAFF; CDR3nt: TGCAGTGCTCCGACTGACACCGGTGGCTACGCTTTCTTT; abundance: -; v_gene: TRBV20-1; j_gene: TRBJ1-1; d_gene: -
CDR3aa: CATSREGGITDTQYF; CDR3nt: TGTGCCACCAGCAGAGAAGGGGGAATCACAGATACGCAGTATTTT; abundance: few; v_gene: TRBV15; j_gene: TRBJ2-3; d_gene: -
CDR3aa: CASSLRPTGELFF; CDR3nt: TGTGCCAGCAGCTTAAGACCCACCGGGGAGCTGTTTTTT; abundance: -; v_gene: TRBV7-3; j_gene: TRBJ2-2; d_gene: -
CDR3aa: CSVETRNTQYF; CDR3nt: TGCAGCGTTGAAACCAGAAATACGCAGTATTTT; abundance: -; v_gene: TRBV29-1; j_gene: TRBJ2-3; d_gene: -
CDR3aa: CASSLEGAYNEQFF; CDR3nt: TGTGCCAGCAGTTTAGAGGGGGCCTACAATGAGCAGTTCTTC; abundance: many; v_gene: TRBV5-1; j_gene: TRBJ2-1; d_gene: -
CDR3aa: CASTPSRTGSTDTQYF; CDR3nt: TGTGCCAGCACCCCCTCTAGAACTGGAAGCACAGATACGCAGTATTTT; abundance: few; v_gene: TRBV27; j_gene: TRBJ2-3; d_gene: -
CDR3aa: CASSLDDSVSYEQYF; CDR3nt: TGCGCCAGCAGCTTGGACGACAGCGTCTCCTACGAGCAGTACTTC; abundance: -; v_gene: TRBV5-1; j_gene: TRBJ2-7; d_gene: -
CDR3aa: CASSLVTGAISYEQYF; CDR3nt: TGCGCCAGCAGCTTAGTGACAGGCGCGATCTCCTACGAGCAGTACTTC; abundance: -; v_gene: TRBV5-1; j_gene: TRBJ2-7; d_gene: -
CDR3aa: CASSFRLASYNEQFF; CDR3nt: TGTGCCAGCAGTTTCAGACTAGCGTCCTACAATGAGCAGTTCTTC; abundance: -; v_gene: TRBV27; j_gene: TRBJ2-1; d_gene: TRBD2
CDR3aa: CASSVTGTGEALNYGYTF; CDR3nt: TGTGCCAGCAGCGTTACCGGGACAGGGGAGGCCCTTAACTATGGCTACACCTTC; abundance: -; v_gene: TRBV9; j_gene: TRBJ1-2; d_gene: TRBD1
CDR3aa: CASSHHLAGASYNEQFF; CDR3nt: TGTGCCAGCAGCCATCATCTAGCGGGAGCTTCCTACAATGAGCAGTTCTTC; abundance: -; v_gene: TRBV9; j_gene: TRBJ2-1; d_gene: TRBD2
CDR3aa: CASSQVPGVYEQFF; CDR3nt: TGCGCCAGCAGCCAAGTCCCGGGAGTTTATGAGCAGTTCTTC; abundance: many; v_gene: TRBV4-1; j_gene: TRBJ2-1; d_gene: -
CDR3aa: CASSLDNLNSPLHF; CDR3nt: TGTGCCAGCAGTTTAGACAATCTTAATTCACCCCTCCACTTT; abundance: once; v_gene: TRBV12-3/TRBV12-4; j_gene: TRBJ1-6; d_gene: -
CDR3aa: CASSVSPGGLAGAQETQYF; CDR3nt: TGTGCCAGCAGCGTTTCCCCTGGTGGGCTAGCGGGGGCCCAAGAGACCCAGTACTTC; abundance: few; v_gene: TRBV9; j_gene: TRBJ2-5; d_gene: TRBD2
CDR3aa: CASSLELAGGIGSYEQYF; CDR3nt: TGCGCCAGCAGCTTGGAGCTAGCGGGAGGTATTGGTTCCTACGAGCAGTACTTC; abundance: few; v_gene: TRBV5-1; j_gene: TRBJ2-7; d_gene: TRBD2
CDR3aa: CASMPLAGGPTDTQYF; CDR3nt: TGTGCCAGCATGCCTCTGGCGGGGGGGCCCACAGATACGCAGTATTTT; abundance: -; v_gene: TRBV6-5; j_gene: TRBJ2-3; d_gene: TRBD2
CDR3aa: CASRQASFTYEQYF; CDR3nt: TGTGCCAGCCGTCAGGCAAGTTTCACCTACGAGCAGTACTTC; abundance: -; v_gene: TRBV5-5; j_gene: TRBJ2-7; d_gene: -
CDR3aa: CSVSGAYPDYGYTF; CDR3nt: TGCAGCGTTTCAGGGGCCTACCCCGACTATGGCTACACCTTC; abundance: -; v_gene: TRBV29-1; j_gene: TRBJ1-2; d_gene: -
CDR3aa: CSLERTDTQYF; CDR3nt: TGCAGCCTTGAGCGCACAGATACGCAGTATTTT; abundance: few; v_gene: TRBV29-1; j_gene: TRBJ2-3; d_gene: -
CDR3aa: CSADLDRGVQETQYF; CDR3nt: TGCAGTGCTGACTTAGACAGGGGGGTCCAAGAGACCCAGTACTTC; abundance: -; v_gene: TRBV20-1; j_gene: TRBJ2-5; d_gene: TRBD1